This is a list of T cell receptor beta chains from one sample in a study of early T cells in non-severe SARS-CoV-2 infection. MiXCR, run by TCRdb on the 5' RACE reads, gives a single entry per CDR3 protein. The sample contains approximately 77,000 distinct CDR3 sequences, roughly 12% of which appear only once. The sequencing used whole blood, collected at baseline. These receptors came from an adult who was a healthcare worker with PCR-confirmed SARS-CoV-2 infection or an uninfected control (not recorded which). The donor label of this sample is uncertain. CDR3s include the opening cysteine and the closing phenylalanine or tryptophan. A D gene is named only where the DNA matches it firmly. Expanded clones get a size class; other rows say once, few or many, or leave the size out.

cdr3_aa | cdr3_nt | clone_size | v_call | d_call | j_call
CASSAWTGKNNEQFF | TGTGCCAGCAGTGCCTGGACAGGGAAAAACAATGAGCAGTTCTTC | many | TRBV6-1 | TRBD1 | TRBJ2-1
CASSSGSVGGSSYEQYF | TGTGCCAGCAGTTCAGGGTCGGTCGGCGGGAGCTCCTACGAGCAGTACTTC | many | TRBV28 | TRBD2 | TRBJ2-7
CASTHPDRGLSGANVLTF | TGTGCCAGCACTCACCCGGACAGGGGGCTCTCTGGGGCCAACGTCCTGACTTTC | many | TRBV12-3/TRBV12-4 | TRBD1 | TRBJ2-6
CASSLTSLNTEAFF | TGTGCCAGCAGTTTAACGTCACTAAACACTGAAGCTTTCTTT | once | TRBV12-3/TRBV12-4 | . | TRBJ1-1
CASSLRLASNEQFF | TGTGCCAGCAGTCTCCGACTAGCCAGCAATGAGCAGTTCTTC | many | TRBV12-3/TRBV12-4 | TRBD2 | TRBJ2-1
CASSLATLEVDTQYF | TGCGCCAGCAGCTTGGCCACACTAGAAGTAGATACGCAGTATTTT | many | TRBV5-1 | . | TRBJ2-3
CAISESVATQYF | TGTGCCATCAGTGAGTCGGTTGCTACGCAGTATTTT | . | TRBV10-3 | . | TRBJ2-3
CASSPGVANYGYTF | TGTGCCAGCAGCCCCGGGGTGGCTAACTATGGCTACACCTTC | . | TRBV7-6 | . | TRBJ1-2
CASSPRLAGPYEQYF | TGTGCCAGCAGCCCGCGTTTAGCGGGACCCTACGAGCAGTACTTC | few | TRBV7-7 | TRBD2 | TRBJ2-7
CATGLAAEQYF | TGTGCCACCGGACTAGCGGCCGAGCAGTACTTC | few | TRBV10-3 | TRBD2 | TRBJ2-7
CASSQASRNQPQHF | TGCGCCAGCAGCCAAGCCTCTAGAAATCAGCCCCAGCATTTT | few | TRBV4-1 | . | TRBJ1-5
CASSLALGDNEQFF | TGTGCCAGCAGCTTAGCCCTAGGGGACAATGAGCAGTTCTTC | . | TRBV7-7 | . | TRBJ2-1
CASRLGWTALREQFF | TGTGCCAGCCGTCTTGGCTGGACAGCCCTTCGTGAGCAGTTCTTC | . | TRBV27 | . | TRBJ2-1
CATSRGRGNNRIDEQFF | TGTGCCACCAGCAGAGGGAGAGGGAATAACAGGATCGATGAGCAGTTCTTC | . | TRBV15 | . | TRBJ2-1
CASTPSGAQGHQETQYF | TGTGCCAGCACTCCGAGTGGGGCCCAGGGGCACCAAGAGACCCAGTACTTC | few | TRBV12-3/TRBV12-4 | . | TRBJ2-5
CASSSPTGYGYTF | TGTGCCAGCAGCTCCCCGACAGGGTATGGCTACACCTTC | few | TRBV7-2 | TRBD1 | TRBJ1-2
CASSPTRGDYGYTF | TGTGCCAGCAGCCCTACCAGGGGCGACTATGGCTACACCTTC | few | TRBV7-3 | . | TRBJ1-2
CASSAGRSNSPLHF | TGTGCCAGCAGCGCGGGAAGGAGTAATTCACCCCTCCACTTT | many | TRBV2 | . | TRBJ1-6
CASSLDTGVETQYF | TGCGCCAGCAGCTTAGATACAGGGGTAGAGACCCAGTACTTC | . | TRBV5-1 | TRBD1 | TRBJ2-5
CAWSLGQGNTEAFF | TGTGCCTGGAGCCTCGGACAGGGGAACACTGAAGCTTTCTTT | few | TRBV30 | TRBD1 | TRBJ1-1
CSAPTTGPGNTIYF | TGCAGTGCCCCAACGACAGGACCCGGAAACACCATATATTTT | few | TRBV20-1 | . | TRBJ1-3
CASSSEGGYTF | TGTGCCAGCAGTTCCGAGGGGGGCTACACCTTC | few | TRBV12-3/TRBV12-4 | . | TRBJ1-2
CASSSPSGTDTQYF | TGTGCCAGCAGCTCCCCCTCAGGGACAGATACGCAGTATTTT | many | TRBV9 | . | TRBJ2-3
CASMGLSGGADTQYF | TGTGCCAGCATGGGCCTTAGCGGGGGTGCAGATACGCAGTATTTT | . | TRBV12-3/TRBV12-4 | TRBD2 | TRBJ2-3
CATSRDFGQVFGSSGNTIYF | TGTGCCACCAGCAGAGATTTCGGACAGGTCTTCGGGTCAAGTGGAAACACCATATATTTT | . | TRBV15 | TRBD1 | TRBJ1-3
CASNLWDRAKNIQYF | TGTGCCAGCAACCTCTGGGACAGAGCCAAAAACATTCAGTACTTC | . | TRBV2 | TRBD1 | TRBJ2-4
CASSEPLAGAGEEDTQYF | TGTGCCAGCAGTGAACCCCTCGCGGGAGCGGGAGAGGAAGATACGCAGTATTTT | few | TRBV2 | TRBD2 | TRBJ2-3
CASSLRDFTLVVF | TGTGCCAGCAGCTTACGGGACTTCACGTTGGTAGTCTTC | . | TRBV7-2 | . | TRBJ2-1
CASSESRNYTF | TGCGCCAGCAGTGAGTCAAGGAATTACACCTTC | . | TRBV10-2 | . | TRBJ1-2
CAQQRMTDAGYGYTF | TGCGCGCAGCAACGGATGACGGACGCTGGCTATGGCTACACCTTC | . | TRBV10-1 | . | TRBJ1-2
CASSGGTPQETQYF | TGTGCCAGCAGCGGGGGGACTCCGCAAGAGACCCAGTACTTC | many | TRBV9 | . | TRBJ2-5
CATRTTGMNTEAFF | TGTGCCACTAGAACTACAGGCATGAACACTGAAGCTTTCTTT | . | TRBV10-3 | . | TRBJ1-1
CASSEGIAWGQETQYF | TGTGCCAGCAGTGAGGGGATCGCTTGGGGCCAAGAGACCCAGTACTTC | few | TRBV6-1 | . | TRBJ2-5
CSAKKANYGYTF | TGCAGTGCAAAAAAGGCGAACTATGGCTACACCTTC | many | TRBV20-1 | . | TRBJ1-2
CASSQVPDTEAFF | TGTGCCAGCAGCCAGGTCCCGGACACTGAAGCTTTCTTT | few | TRBV9 | . | TRBJ1-1
CASSLGLGGVDGNGYTF | TGTGCCAGCAGCTTAGGCCTTGGAGGGGTTGATGGGAATGGCTACACCTTC | . | TRBV13 | . | TRBJ1-2
CASSQEGGSEQFF | TGCGCCAGCAGCCAAGAGGGCGGAAGTGAGCAGTTCTTC | many | TRBV4-3 | . | TRBJ2-1
CASSLHRGTRPTDTQYF | TGTGCCAGCAGCCTTCACCGCGGGACTCGACCCACAGATACGCAGTATTTT | few | TRBV27 | . | TRBJ2-3
CASSPRLGEDEQFF | TGTGCCAGCTCACCAAGGCTAGGTGAGGATGAGCAGTTCTTC | . | TRBV18 | . | TRBJ2-1
CASSLSPGFGTEAFF | TGTGCCAGCAGCTTAAGCCCGGGGTTCGGCACTGAAGCTTTCTTT | few | TRBV7-3 | . | TRBJ1-1
CASSLNRETQYF | TGTGCCAGCAGCTTAAACAGAGAGACCCAGTACTTC | . | TRBV7-6 | . | TRBJ2-5
CASSFSVTSTDTQYF | TGCGCCAGCAGCTTTAGCGTAACTAGCACAGATACGCAGTATTTT | few | TRBV5-1 | . | TRBJ2-3
CASSITSGGFYEQYF | TGTGCCAGCAGCATTACTAGCGGGGGATTCTACGAGCAGTACTTC | few | TRBV5-6 | TRBD2 | TRBJ2-7
CASSDVSNTEAFF | TGTGCCAGCAGTGACGTGTCGAACACTGAAGCTTTCTTT | . | TRBV2 | . | TRBJ1-1
CSARDPASGLTYEQYF | TGCAGTGCTAGAGATCCCGCTAGCGGGCTCACCTACGAGCAGTACTTC | many | TRBV20-1 | TRBD2 | TRBJ2-7
CASSVQQGTGELFF | TGTGCCAGCAGCGTCCAACAGGGCACCGGGGAGCTGTTTTTT | many | TRBV9 | . | TRBJ2-2
CASGQTDYGYTF | TGTGCCAGCGGACAGACTGACTATGGCTACACCTTC | few | TRBV9 | . | TRBJ1-2
CASSNDAGTVTYNEQFF | TGCGCCAGCAGCAACGACGCCGGGACGGTAACCTACAATGAGCAGTTCTTC | few | TRBV4-3 | . | TRBJ2-1